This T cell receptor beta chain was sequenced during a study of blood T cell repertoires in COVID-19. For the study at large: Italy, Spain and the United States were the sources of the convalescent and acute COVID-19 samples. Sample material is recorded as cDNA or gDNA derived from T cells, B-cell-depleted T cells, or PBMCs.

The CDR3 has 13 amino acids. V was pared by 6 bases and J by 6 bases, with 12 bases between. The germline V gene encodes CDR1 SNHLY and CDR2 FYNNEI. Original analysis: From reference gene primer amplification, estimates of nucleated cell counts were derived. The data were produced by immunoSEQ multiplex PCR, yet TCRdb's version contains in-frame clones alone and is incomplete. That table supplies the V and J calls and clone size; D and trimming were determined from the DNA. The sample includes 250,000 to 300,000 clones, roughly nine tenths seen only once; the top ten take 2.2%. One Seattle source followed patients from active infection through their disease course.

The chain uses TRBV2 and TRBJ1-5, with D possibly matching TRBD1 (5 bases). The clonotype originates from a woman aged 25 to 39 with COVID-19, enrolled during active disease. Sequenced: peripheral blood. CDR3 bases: TGTGCCAGCAGCCCGGGGGGGGGTCAGCCCCAGCATTTT. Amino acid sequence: CASSPGGGQPQHF.